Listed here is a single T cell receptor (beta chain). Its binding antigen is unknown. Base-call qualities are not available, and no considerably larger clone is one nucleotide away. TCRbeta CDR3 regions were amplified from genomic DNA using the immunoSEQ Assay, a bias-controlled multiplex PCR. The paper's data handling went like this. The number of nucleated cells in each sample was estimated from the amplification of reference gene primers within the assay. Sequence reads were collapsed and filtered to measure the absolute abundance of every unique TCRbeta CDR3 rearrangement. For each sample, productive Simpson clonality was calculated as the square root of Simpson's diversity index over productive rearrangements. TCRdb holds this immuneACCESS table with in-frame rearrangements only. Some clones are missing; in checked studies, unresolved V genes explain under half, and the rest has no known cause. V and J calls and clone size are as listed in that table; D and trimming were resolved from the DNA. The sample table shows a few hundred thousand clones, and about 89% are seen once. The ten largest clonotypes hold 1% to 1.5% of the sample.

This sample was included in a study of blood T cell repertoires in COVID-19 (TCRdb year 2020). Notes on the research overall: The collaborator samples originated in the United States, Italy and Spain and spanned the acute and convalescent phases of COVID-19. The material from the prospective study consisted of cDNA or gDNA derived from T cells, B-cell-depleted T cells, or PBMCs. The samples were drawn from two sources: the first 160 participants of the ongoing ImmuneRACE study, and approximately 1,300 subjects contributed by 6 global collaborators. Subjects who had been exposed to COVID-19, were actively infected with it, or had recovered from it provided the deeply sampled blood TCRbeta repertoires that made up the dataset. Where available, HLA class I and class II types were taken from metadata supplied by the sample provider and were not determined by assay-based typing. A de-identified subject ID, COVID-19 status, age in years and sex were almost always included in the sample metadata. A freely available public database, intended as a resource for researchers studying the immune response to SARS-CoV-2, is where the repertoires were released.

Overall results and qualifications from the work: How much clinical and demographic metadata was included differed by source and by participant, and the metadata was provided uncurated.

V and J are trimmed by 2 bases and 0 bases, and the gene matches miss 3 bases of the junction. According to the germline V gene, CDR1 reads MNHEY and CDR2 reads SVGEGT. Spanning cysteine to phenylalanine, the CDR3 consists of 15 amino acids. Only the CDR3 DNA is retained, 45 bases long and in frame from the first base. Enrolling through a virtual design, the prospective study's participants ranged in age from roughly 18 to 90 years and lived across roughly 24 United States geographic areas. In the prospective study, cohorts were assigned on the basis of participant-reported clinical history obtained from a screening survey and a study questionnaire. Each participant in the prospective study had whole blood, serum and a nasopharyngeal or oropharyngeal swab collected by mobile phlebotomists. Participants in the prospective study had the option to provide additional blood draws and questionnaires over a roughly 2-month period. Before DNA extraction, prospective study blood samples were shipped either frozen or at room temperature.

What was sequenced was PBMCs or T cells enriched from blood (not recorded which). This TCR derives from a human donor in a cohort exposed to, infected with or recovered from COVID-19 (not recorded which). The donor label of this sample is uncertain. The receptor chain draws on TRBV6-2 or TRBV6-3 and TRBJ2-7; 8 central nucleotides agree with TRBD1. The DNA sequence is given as TGTGCCAGCAGTTACGTCGGACAGGGCTCCTACGAGCAGTACTTC. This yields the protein CASSYVGQGSYEQYF.